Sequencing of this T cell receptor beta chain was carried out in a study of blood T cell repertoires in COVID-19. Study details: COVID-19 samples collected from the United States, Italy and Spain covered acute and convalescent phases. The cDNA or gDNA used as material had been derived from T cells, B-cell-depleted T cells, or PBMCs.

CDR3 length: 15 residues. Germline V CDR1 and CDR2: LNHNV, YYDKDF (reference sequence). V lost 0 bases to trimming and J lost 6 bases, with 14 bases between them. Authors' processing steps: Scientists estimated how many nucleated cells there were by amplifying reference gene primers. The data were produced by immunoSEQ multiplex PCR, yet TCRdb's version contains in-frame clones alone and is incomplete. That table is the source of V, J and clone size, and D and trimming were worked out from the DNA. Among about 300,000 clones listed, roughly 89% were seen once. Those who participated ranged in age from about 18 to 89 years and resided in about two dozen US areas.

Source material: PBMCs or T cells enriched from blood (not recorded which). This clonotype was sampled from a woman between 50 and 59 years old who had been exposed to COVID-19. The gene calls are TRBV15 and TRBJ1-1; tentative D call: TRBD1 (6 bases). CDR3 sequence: CATSREQGGVPEAFF. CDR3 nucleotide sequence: TGTGCCACCAGCAGAGAACAGGGTGGGGTCCCTGAAGCTTTCTTT.